The clone carrying this TCR beta chain counts as medium-sized. As yet, its antigen is unknown. MiXCR reprocessed the PCR reads for TCRdb. Among over 25,000 clones listed, about 16% were seen once. There were no patients who had received any treatment before thyroid surgery. These data originate in a study of metastatic and nonmetastatic thyroid tumors. Overall study findings and caveats: As reported, TCR beta diversity in blood and tumor was significantly higher in malignant thyroid tumors than in benign nodules.

J gave up 7 bases and V 10 bases, and 5 bases lay outside the gene matches. This CDR3 region has 12 residues. Per the germline V gene, CDR1 is WNHNN and CDR2 is SYGVQD (reference sequence). The material sequenced was blood. The receptor was isolated from a female donor with papillary thyroid cancer or a benign thyroid nodule (not recorded which). Some clones in this sample may be carry-over from other donors' samples. This chain links TRBV10-1 with TRBJ2-2, with 8 bases matching TRBD2. The CDR3 DNA is TGCGCCACTGGAGCGGGAGTCGGGGAGCTGTTTTTT. Protein product: CATGAGVGELFF.